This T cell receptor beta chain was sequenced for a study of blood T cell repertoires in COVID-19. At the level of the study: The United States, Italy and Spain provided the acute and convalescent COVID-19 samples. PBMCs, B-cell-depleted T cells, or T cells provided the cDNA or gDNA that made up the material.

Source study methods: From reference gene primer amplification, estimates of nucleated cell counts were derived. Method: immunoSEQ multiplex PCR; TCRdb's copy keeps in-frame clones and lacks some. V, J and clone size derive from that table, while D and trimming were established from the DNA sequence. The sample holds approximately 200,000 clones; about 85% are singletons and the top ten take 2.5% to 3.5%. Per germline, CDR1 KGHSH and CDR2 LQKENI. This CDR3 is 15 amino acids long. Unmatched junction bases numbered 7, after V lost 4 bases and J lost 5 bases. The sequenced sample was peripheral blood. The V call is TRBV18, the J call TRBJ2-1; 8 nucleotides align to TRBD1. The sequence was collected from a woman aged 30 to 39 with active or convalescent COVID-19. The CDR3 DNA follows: TGTGCCAGCTCACTAGGACAGGGACTCCACAATGAGCAGTTCTTC. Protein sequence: CASSLGQGLHNEQFF.